These 30 T cell receptor beta chains originate from one sample sequenced in a study of technical replicates of blood from a handful of donors. Clones were sequenced by immunoSEQ multiplex PCR, and TCRdb holds only the in-frame ones, with some missing. Among about 56,000 clones, about 95% were seen once, and the ten largest hold around 3.2%. Sequencing used PBMCs. These receptor sequences come from a human donor in good health. Some clones in this sample may be carry-over from other donors' samples.

This chain's CDR3 is CASATGTVNTEAFF. The CDR3 nucleotides are TGCGCCAGCGCGACAGGGACAGTGAACACTGAAGCTTTCTTT. The rearrangement joins TRBV5-1 to TRBJ1-1; 7 nucleotides align to TRBD1. There are 14 residues in the CDR3. J gave up 0 bases and V 7 bases, and 6 bases lay outside the gene matches. The germline gives CDR1 SGHRS, CDR2 YFSETQ.

V is TRBV7-2 and J is TRBJ1-2; no firm D call. The CDR3 sequence is 12 residues long. Trimming took 2 bases from V and 4 from J, leaving 5 bases between them. CDR1 is SGHTA, CDR2 FQGNSA, per germline. The CDR3 loop is CASSLPVYGYTF. The CDR3 nucleotides read TGTGCCAGCAGCTTACCCGTCTATGGCTACACCTTC.

A single count supports this clone. The chain recombines TRBV5-1 with TRBJ2-1, with TRBD2 matching over 8 bases. Germline V gene sequence: CDR1 SGHRS, CDR2 YFSETQ. The V gene end was trimmed by 0 bases and the J gene end by 10 bases; junction bases not matched to a gene: 0. There are 12 residues in the CDR3. This CDR3 reads CASSLGLAEQFF. The CDR3 DNA follows: TGCGCCAGCAGCTTGGGACTAGCGGAGCAGTTCTTC.

The rearrangement uses TRBV2 and TRBJ2-7; 10 bases are shared with TRBD1. The V gene's germline CDR1 is SNHLY and CDR2 FYNNEI. V lost 4 bases to trimming and J lost 3 bases; unmatched junction nucleotides: 0. There are 13 residues in the CDR3. The CDR3: CASSGDRGYEQYF. Written as DNA, the CDR3 is TGTGCCAGCAGTGGGGACAGGGGCTACGAGCAGTACTTC. Filled out from reference TRBV2 and TRBJ2-7, the complete variable domain reads EPEVTQTPSHQVTQMGQEVILRCVPISNHLYFYWYRQILGQKVEFLVSFYNNEISEKSEIFDDQFSVERPDGSNFTLKIRSTKLEDSAMYFCASSGDRGYEQYFGPGTRLTVT.

This clone appeared a single time. The chain combines TRBV5-1 with TRBJ2-1; 13 nucleotides agree with TRBD2. The CDR3 is made up of 16 amino acids. Germline CDR1 reads SGHRS; CDR2 reads YFSETQ. Losses at the gene ends were 2 bases for V and 7 bases for J; bases not matched to a gene: 6. CDR3 sequence reads: CASSLTSGRAVNEQFF. The CDR3 DNA reads TGCGCCAGCAGCTTAACTAGCGGGAGGGCGGTGAATGAGCAGTTCTTC.

This chain uses TRBV5-1 with TRBJ2-5, with D maybe TRBD2 (6 bases). CDR3 length: 15 residues. Germline V gene data show CDR1 as SGHRS and CDR2 as YFSETQ. The V end was cut by 0 bases, the J end by 1 base, with 10 bases between. Written as DNA, the CDR3 is TGCGCCAGCAGCTTGGGTCTTAGCGGCCAAGAGACCCAGTACTTC. It encodes CASSLGLSGQETQYF.

The chain joins TRBV7-3 to TRBJ1-1; D gene ambiguous. The CDR3 is 13 residues long. V gave up 5 bases and J gave up 5 bases, with 12 bases separating them. The V gene's germline CDR1 is SGHTA and CDR2 FQGTGA. CDR3 residues: CASSLTIGTEAFF. The CDR3, as DNA: TGTGCCAGCAGCCTTACAATTGGTACTGAAGCTTTCTTT.

The count of this clone is one. CDR3 in amino acids: CASGQPTGTTQGWQFF. Here the CDR3 DNA reads TGTGCTAGTGGCCAACCAACCGGGACAACGCAGGGGTGGCAGTTCTTC. The V gene is TRBV12-5, the J gene TRBJ2-1; tentatively, D is TRBD1 (6 bases). The CDR3 has 16 residues. Germline CDR1 is LGHNT and CDR2 is FRNRAP. The germline V and J ends were trimmed by 6 bases and 12 bases, with 27 bases remaining between them.

The gene calls are TRBV18 and TRBJ1-5; 11 nucleotides align to TRBD1. With V trimmed by 3 bases and J by 6 bases, 10 bases remained unmatched. The CDR3 totals 17 residues. Per the germline V gene, CDR1 is KGHSH and CDR2 is LQKENI. CDR3 DNA sequence: TGTGCCAGCTCACCCCCCAGGACAGGGGGCTCTGGTCAGCCCCAGCATTTT. Translating gives CASSPPRTGGSGQPQHF. Combining the CDR3 with reference TRBV18 and TRBJ1-5 gives the whole variable domain NAGVMQNPRHLVRRRGQEARLRCSPMKGHSHVYWYRQLPEEGLKFMVYLQKENIIDESGMPKERFSAEFPKEGPSILRIQQVVRGDSAAYFCASSPPRTGGSGQPQHFGDGTRLSIL.

This rearrangement joins TRBV5-1 to TRBJ2-5; TRBD1 might be the D (6 bases). The CDR3 is 15 amino acids. The germline V and J ends were trimmed by 4 bases and 0 bases, with 13 bases remaining between them. Germline lookup yields CDR1 SGHRS and CDR2 YFSETQ. The CDR3 here is CASSKGTSYQETQYF. The CDR3 bases are TGCGCCAGCAGCAAAGGGACATCTTACCAAGAGACCCAGTACTTC.

The rearrangement links TRBV7-8 to TRBJ2-1, with 7 bases identical to TRBD2. The CDR3 is made up of 14 amino acids. Trimming removed 4 bases from V and 6 bases from J; junction bases left unmatched: 6. Germline loops: CDR1 SGHVS, CDR2 FQNEAQ. The CDR3 loop reads CASSSPPGGNEQFF. CDR3 DNA sequence: TGTGCCAGCAGCTCGCCCCCGGGGGGCAATGAGCAGTTCTTC.

The chain couples TRBV6-4 to TRBJ2-3; 9 positions agree with TRBD1. Germline CDR1 MRHNA, CDR2 SNTAGT. CDR3 size: 15 residues. V dropped 2 bases and J dropped 2; count of bases not matched to a gene: 2. CDR3 in DNA: TGTGCCAGCAGTGACACAGGGGGCGCCACAGATACGCAGTATTTT. Translated, it gives CASSDTGGATDTQYF.

V gene TRBV6-1 combines with J gene TRBJ1-1; D possibly corresponds to TRBD1 (5 bases). V dropped 2 bases and J dropped 5 bases, with 12 bases sitting between them. Germline V gene sequence: CDR1 MNHNS, CDR2 SASEGT. The CDR3 loop spans 14 amino acids. In DNA, the CDR3 is TGTGCCAGCAGTGAATGGGGGGTTCCTACTGAAGCTTTCTTT. Translation gives CASSEWGVPTEAFF.

The chain carries TRBV6-1 and TRBJ1-2; 7 bases match TRBD1. The CDR3 is made up of 16 amino acids. The V gene's germline CDR1 is MNHNS and CDR2 SASEGT. Losses at the gene ends were 3 bases for V and 3 bases for J; bases not matched to a gene: 10. The CDR3: CASSDVSGQVYYGYTF. The CDR3 nucleotides read TGTGCCAGCAGTGATGTAAGCGGACAGGTGTACTATGGCTACACCTTC.

CDR3 protein: CASSLGTPSYEQYF. The CDR3 coding sequence is TGTGCCAGCTCACTCGGGACACCTTCCTACGAGCAGTACTTC. The J gene is TRBJ2-7, the V gene TRBV18; possibly TRBD1 for D (6 bases). The CDR3 length is 14 residues. CDR1 is KGHSH and CDR2 is LQKENI in the germline V gene. Trimming removed 4 bases at V and 1 base at J, with 11 bases between. Filled out from reference TRBV18 and TRBJ2-7, the complete variable domain reads NAGVMQNPRHLVRRRGQEARLRCSPMKGHSHVYWYRQLPEEGLKFMVYLQKENIIDESGMPKERFSAEFPKEGPSILRIQQVVRGDSAAYFCASSLGTPSYEQYFGPGTRLTVT.

The sample holds one count of this clone. The chain combines TRBV7-9 with TRBJ1-1, with a weak D call TRBD1 (5 bases). The germline V gene encodes CDR1 SEHNR and CDR2 FQNEAQ (reference sequence). CDR3 length: 13 amino acids. Trimming took 5 bases from V and 6 from J, leaving 13 bases between them. CDR3 DNA: TGTGCCAGCAGCCTCCTCCGGGGGGCTGAAGCTTTCTTT. This sequence encodes CASSLLRGAEAFF.

The gene calls are TRBV7-9 and TRBJ2-5; 11 nucleotides match TRBD2. The CDR3 is 16 residues long. From germline, CDR1 is SEHNR and CDR2 FQNEAQ (reference sequence). With 6 bases clipped from V and 4 bases from J, the junction kept 10 bases outside the gene matches. The CDR3 protein is CASRSLTSGIGETQYF. CDR3 coding DNA: TGTGCCAGCAGATCATTGACTAGCGGGATCGGAGAGACCCAGTACTTC.

The V and J genes are TRBV7-2 and TRBJ2-3; 10 bases agree with TRBD2. The CDR3 length is 19 residues. V was clipped by 1 base and J by 1 base; unmatched bases: 11. The germline V gene encodes CDR1 SGHTA and CDR2 FQGNSA. In DNA form, the CDR3 reads TGTGCCAGCAGCTTAGATCGAGTCAGCGGGAGGGTTCGCACAGATACGCAGTATTTT. The encoded protein is CASSLDRVSGRVRTDTQYF.

CDR3 nucleotides: TGTGCCATCAGGGGACAGCCAGATACGCAGTATTTT. This sequence encodes CAIRGQPDTQYF. The chain recombines TRBV10-3 with TRBJ2-3; 7 bases are shared with TRBD1. The V and J ends lost 6 bases and 4 bases, in that order; junction bases with no gene match: 1. The V gene's germline CDR1 is ENHRY and CDR2 SYGVKD. CDR3 size: 12 residues.

The chain couples TRBV6-4 to TRBJ2-3, with 8 bases aligning to TRBD2. The CDR3 has 14 residues. CDR1 is MRHNA, CDR2 SNTAGT, per germline. The V gene end was trimmed by 4 bases and the J gene end by 1 base; junction bases not matched to a gene: 1. DNA for the CDR3: TGTGCCAGCAGTGCCGGGGGGGGCACAGATACGCAGTATTTT. This encodes CASSAGGGTDTQYF.

This chain joins TRBV4-3 and TRBJ1-2; 10 positions match TRBD1. In germline, CDR1 is LGHNA, CDR2 YSLEER. This CDR3 is 14 amino acids long. Trimming at V came to 4 bases and at J to 8 bases, leaving 7 bases not matched to a gene. CDR3 residues: CASSPGQGVVGYTF. DNA for the CDR3: TGCGCCAGCAGCCCAGGACAGGGGGTAGTGGGCTACACCTTC.

The chain joins TRBV5-1 to TRBJ2-7; the match to TRBD2 covers 10 bases. Trimming removed 5 bases from V and 2 bases from J; junction bases left unmatched: 10. CDR3 length: 16 residues. Germline-derived CDR1 and CDR2 are SGHRS and YFSETQ. The CDR3 DNA follows: TGCGCCAGCAGTGCTAGCGGGGGTGCGATGACCTACGAGCAGTACTTC. Its protein product is CASSASGGAMTYEQYF.

The V call is TRBV29-1, the J call TRBJ2-5, with 8 bases fitting TRBD1. After removal of 8 bases from V and 2 bases from J, the junction contained 4 bases not matched to a gene. The CDR3 contains 12 residues. Germline-derived CDR1 and CDR2 are SQVTM and ANQGSEA. Here the CDR3 DNA reads TGCAGCTATGACAGGGGACAAGAGACCCAGTACTTC. Its translation: CSYDRGQETQYF.

This chain links TRBV20-1 with TRBJ1-1; D is uncertain. This CDR3 contains 11 residues. Trimming shortened V by 6 bases and J by 6 bases, and 11 bases separated the two germline ends. Germline V gene lookup returns CDR1 DFQATT and CDR2 SNEGSKA (reference sequence). In DNA form, the CDR3 reads TGCAGTGCCGGGGTCCCGCCTGAAGCTTTCTTT. Its protein is CSAGVPPEAFF.

CDR3 nucleotides: TGTGCCAGCAGTCAGACGACAGGATTTAATTCACCCCTCCACTTT. Translated, it gives CASSQTTGFNSPLHF. The chain links TRBV28 to TRBJ1-6; the D gene is possibly TRBD1 (6 bases). The V gene's germline CDR1 is MDHEN and CDR2 SYDVKM. CDR3 length: 15 residues. Trimming left V 5 bases short and J 6 bases short, with 14 bases between. The variable domain in full, with the rest retrieved from reference TRBV28 and TRBJ1-6, is DVKVTQSSRYLVKRTGEKVFLECVQDMDHENMFWYRQDPGLGLRLIYFSYDVKMKEKGDIPEGYSVSREKKERFSLILESASTNQTSMYLCASSQTTGFNSPLHFGNGTRLTVT.

The chain recombines TRBV23-1 with TRBJ2-7; TRBD1 aligns across 11 bases. TRBV23-1 is given ORF status, its function remaining uncertain. The CDR3 loop spans 22 amino acids. The V gene end was trimmed by 4 bases and the J gene end by 1 base; junction bases not matched to a gene: 24. DNA for the CDR3: TGCGCCAGCAGTCGAGCGGACAGGGGGCAAACCCGTACCAAGGGGCCTTCCTACGAGCAGTACTTC. Its protein is CASSRADRGQTRTKGPSYEQYF.

The chain employs TRBV19 and TRBJ1-5; no firm D call. CDR1 is LNHDA, CDR2 SQIVND, per germline (reference sequence). This CDR3 region has 14 residues. Trimming pared 3 bases from V and 3 bases from J, leaving 9 bases between. CDR3 in DNA: TGTGCCAGTAGTATTATGGGCCCCAATCAGCCCCAGCATTTT. Protein sequence: CASSIMGPNQPQHF.

The table lists this clone with a count of one. The gene calls are TRBV5-6 and TRBJ1-1, with D unresolved. Deletions cut 2 bases from V and 2 bases from J, with 7 bases between. This CDR3 comprises 13 residues. Per germline, CDR1 SGHDT and CDR2 YYEEEE. CDR3 residues: CASSFLRNTEAFF. As DNA, the CDR3 is TGTGCCAGCAGCTTCCTGCGTAACACTGAAGCTTTCTTT.

V and J are TRBV7-9 and TRBJ2-5; D unresolved. The CDR3 contains 15 residues. Trimming pared 1 base from V and 4 bases from J, leaving 13 bases between. Germline lookup yields CDR1 SEHNR and CDR2 FQNEAQ (reference sequence). In DNA form, the CDR3 reads TGTGCCAGCAGCTTAGAATTGTCAGTCCGAGAGACCCAGTACTTC. Translating it yields CASSLELSVRETQYF.

The V call is TRBV4-1, the J call TRBJ2-1, with 8 bases fitting TRBD1. The CDR3 covers 18 residues. Germline assignment: CDR1 MGHRA and CDR2 YSYEKL. The ends lost 0 bases at V and 2 bases at J; junction bases unmatched: 9. The CDR3, as DNA: TGCGCCAGCAGCCAAGATAGAGGATCGGGACAGGCCTACAATGAGCAGTTCTTC. Translation: CASSQDRGSGQAYNEQFF.